This T cell receptor (beta chain) derives from a study of cytomegalovirus exposure and HLA in healthy donors. Researchers ran the PCR with 60 Vbeta and 13 Jbeta primers. Assay: immunoSEQ multiplex PCR; the TCRdb copy retains only in-frame clones and omits some. The sample records 90,000 to 130,000 clones, about 70% being singletons. Sequenced input: PBMCs. The TCR originated in a man aged 25-40 years in good health and CMV-seropositive.

CDR3 region: CATCRGDTSYEQYF. CDR3 nucleotide sequence: TGTGCCACCTGTCGCGGGGATACCTCCTACGAGCAGTACTTC. The chain employs TRBV13 and TRBJ2-7, with D perhaps TRBD2 (6 bases). CDR3 length equals 14 residues. Trimming cost V 10 bases and J 0 bases, with 16 bases left between them. Germline CDR1 PRHDT, CDR2 FYEKMQ (reference sequence).